This entry lists 5 T cell receptor beta chains sequenced from one sample in a study of cytomegalovirus exposure and HLA in healthy donors. The study ran its PCR with 60 Vbeta and 13 Jbeta primers. TCRdb keeps only in-frame clones here, not all; method: immunoSEQ multiplex PCR. The profile covers around 130,000 clones, with roughly four fifths appearing a single time and around 1.9% taken by the ten largest. The sample consisted of PBMCs. The receptors shown here come from a woman aged 45-65 years in good health and CMV-seronegative.

The chain joins TRBV7-8 to TRBJ1-2; 8 positions match TRBD1. CDR3 length equals 18 residues. The trim removed 4 bases at V and 3 bases at J, leaving 16 bases unmatched. CDR1 is SGHVS, CDR2 FQNEAQ, per germline. The CDR3 reads CASSSQREDRVLYYGYTF. DNA for the CDR3: TGTGCCAGCAGCTCCCAACGAGAGGACAGGGTATTATACTATGGCTACACCTTC.

The chain couples TRBV30 to TRBJ1-3, with D unresolved. This CDR3 region has 13 residues. CDR1 is GTSNPN and CDR2 is SVGIG in the germline V gene (reference sequence). V was clipped by 7 bases and J by 1 base, with 11 bases between them. This chain's CDR3 is CASQRGSGNTIYF. The CDR3 coding sequence is TGTGCCTCCCAACGGGGTTCTGGAAACACCATATATTTT. The full variable domain, with the rest looked up from reference TRBV30 and TRBJ1-3, is SQTIHQWPATLVQPVGSPLSLECTVEGTSNPNLYWYRQAAGRGLQLLFYSVGIGQISSEVPQNLSASRPQDRQFILSSKKLLLSDSGFYLCASQRGSGNTIYFGEGSWLTVV.

The chain recombines TRBV19 with TRBJ2-1, with a tentative D call TRBD2 (6 bases). The CDR3 runs to 16 residues. V dropped 2 bases and J dropped 3 bases, with 14 bases sitting between them. Germline values: CDR1 LNHDA, CDR2 SQIVND (reference sequence). The chain's CDR3 is CASSISAGRGYNEQFF. CDR3 DNA sequence: TGTGCCAGTAGTATATCGGCGGGACGGGGCTACAATGAGCAGTTCTTC.

This chain joins TRBV6-5 and TRBJ2-2; D call uncertain. The V end lost 3 bases, the J end lost 3 bases, and 8 bases lay between the germline ends. The CDR3 is 14 residues long. The germline CDR1 and CDR2 sequences are MNHEY and SVGAGI. The CDR3 DNA reads as TGTGCCAGCAGTTATGGCAGATACACCGGGGAGCTGTTTTTT. Its protein is CASSYGRYTGELFF.

A few counts support this clone. The chain carries TRBV19 and TRBJ2-7; D remains ambiguous. The CDR3 loop spans 13 amino acids. Germline V gene sequence: CDR1 LNHDA, CDR2 SQIVND (reference sequence). Trimming stripped 1 base from V and 6 bases from J, with 10 bases between. CDR3 residues: CASSIGPVSEQYF. CDR3 coding DNA: TGTGCCAGTAGTATAGGTCCGGTGTCCGAGCAGTACTTC. The variable domain in full, with the rest retrieved from reference TRBV19 and TRBJ2-7, is DGGITQSPKYLFRKEGQNVTLSCEQNLNHDAMYWYRQDPGQGLRLIYYSQIVNDFQKGDIAEGYSVSREKKESFPLTVTSAQKNPTAFYLCASSIGPVSEQYFGPGTRLTVT.